This T cell receptor (beta chain) was sequenced in a study of blood T cell repertoires in COVID-19. Overall study: COVID-19 samples, acute and convalescent, were from the United States, Italy and Spain.

This clone was recorded once. Germline CDR1 reads KGHSH; CDR2 reads LQKENI. Trimming cost V 4 bases and J 1 base; bases outside gene matches: 8. The CDR3 consists of 16 residues. Using immunoSEQ multiplex PCR, the repertoire was profiled, and TCRdb retains in-frame clones only, with some absent. The table records about 190,000 clones, approximately 88% of them present only once. In assigning cohorts, the study relied on participant-reported clinical history. Sequenced input: PBMCs or T cells enriched from blood (not recorded which). V is TRBV18 and J is TRBJ1-1, with 8 bases identical to TRBD1. The clonotype originates from a woman aged 25 to 39 who had recovered from COVID-19. The CDR3 DNA reads as TGTGCCAGCTCACAACAGAGGACAGGGAGGAACACTGAAGCTTTCTTT. Translated: CASSQQRTGRNTEAFF.